Below, 23 T cell receptor beta chains from the same sample are listed, as sequenced in a study of T cells in Graves' hyperthyroidism and ophthalmopathy. What was amplified from RNA transcripts were TCR beta CDR3 regions. The primer set for the first-round RT-PCR of the TCR CDR3 was HTBI. MiXCR was run by TCRdb on the multiplex PCR reads, yielding one entry per CDR3 protein. The data hold 300,000 to 400,000 distinct CDR3 sequences, with about 14% observed a single time. The sequenced sample was blood. The receptors here all came from a young woman with Graves' hyperthyroidism.

This clonotype came up a few times. The genes are TRBV6-9 and TRBJ2-2; 7 nucleotides agree with TRBD1. Germline loops: CDR1 MNHGY, CDR2 SVAAGI. V was pared by 4 bases and J by 3 bases, with 11 bases of the junction left unmatched. The CDR3 extends over 17 amino acids. CDR3 nucleotide sequence: TGTGCCAGCAGTTCCCTAGGGGGCGGCAGGGACACCGGGGAGCTGTTTTTT. Protein sequence: CASSSLGGGRDTGELFF.

This clonotype was seen ten or more times. The V call is TRBV6-1, the J call TRBJ1-2; D is ambiguous. The CDR3 runs 10 residues. Germline CDR1 is MNHNS and CDR2 is SASEGT. V lost 4 bases, J lost 7 bases, and 4 bases lay in between. In DNA form, the CDR3 reads TGTGCCAGCAGTGTTACTGGCTACACCTTC. It specifies CASSVTGYTF.

This clonotype was recorded many times. This sequence joins TRBV18 and TRBJ1-5; a possible D gene is TRBD1 (5 bases). The germline gives CDR1 KGHSH, CDR2 LQKENI. This CDR3 has 14 amino acids. The germline V and J ends were trimmed by 6 bases and 5 bases, with 14 bases remaining between them. This chain's CDR3 is CASSQGTADQPQHF. CDR3 DNA: TGTGCCAGCTCGCAAGGGACGGCCGATCAGCCCCAGCATTTT.

This clonotype showed up many times. The CDR3 bases are TGTGCCAGCACCGGGGCCTGGAGGACTGAAGCTTTCTTT. Translating gives CASTGAWRTEAFF. V usage is TRBV3-1 and J usage is TRBJ1-1; TRBD1 might be the D (5 bases). V lost 7 bases to trimming and J lost 5 bases, with 14 bases between them. Germline values: CDR1 LGHDT, CDR2 YNNKEL (reference sequence). The CDR3 covers 13 residues.

The V gene is TRBV7-9, the J gene TRBJ2-1, with a weak D call TRBD2 (6 bases). Germline V lookup: CDR1 SEHNR, CDR2 FQNEAQ (reference sequence). The CDR3 spans 15 residues. Trimming left V 1 base short and J 9 bases short, with 16 bases between. Here the CDR3 reads CASSLGLDPRGEQFF. CDR3 bases: TGTGCCAGCAGCTTAGGACTAGACCCTCGTGGTGAGCAGTTCTTC.

The chain combines TRBV6-2 or TRBV6-3 with TRBJ2-7; TRBD2 agrees at 9 bases. The ends lost 4 bases at V and 0 bases at J; junction bases unmatched: 4. CDR1 MNHEY and CDR2 SVGEGT come from the germline V gene. The CDR3 extends over 15 amino acids. The CDR3 is CASSSGLASSYEQYF. DNA for the CDR3: TGTGCCAGCAGTTCTGGACTAGCGAGCTCCTACGAGCAGTACTTC.

This clonotype came up many times. The rearrangement uses TRBV6-1 and TRBJ2-3; D could derive from TRBD1 or TRBD2 (5 bases each). The CDR3 sequence is 14 residues long. CDR1 is MNHNS and CDR2 is SASEGT in the germline V gene. V was pared by 6 bases and J by 2 bases, with 12 bases between. The CDR3, as DNA: TGTGCCAGCAGGCCCCGGGGCTACACAGATACGCAGTATTTT. Translating gives CASRPRGYTDTQYF.

V and J are TRBV20-1 and TRBJ2-1; 7 bases fit TRBD2. The junction had 9 bases not matched to a gene; V was cut back by 3 bases and J by 7 bases. CDR1 is DFQATT, CDR2 SNEGSKA, per germline (reference sequence). The CDR3 is made up of 14 amino acids. CDR3 sequence (DNA): TGCAGTGCTAGGAGACTAGGGAGGGAGAATGAGCAGTTCTTC. Amino acids: CSARRLGRENEQFF.

This clonotype was detected ten times or more. V usage is TRBV11-2 and J usage is TRBJ2-1; perhaps TRBD2 as D (6 bases). Trimming removed 6 bases from V and 9 bases from J, with 18 bases in between. From germline, CDR1 is SGHAT and CDR2 FQNNGV. CDR3 length: 14 amino acids. The CDR3 DNA reads as TGTGCCAGCAGATCAGTGGCTTCCGGGGGTGAGCAGTTCTTC. This sequence encodes CASRSVASGGEQFF.

The rearrangement uses TRBV4-1 and TRBJ2-7; D gene unclear. CDR3 size: 14 residues. The V gene's germline CDR1 is MGHRA and CDR2 YSYEKL. V lost 4 bases, J lost 0 bases, and 10 bases lay in between. This CDR3 is CASSRPGISYEQYF. CDR3 nucleotide sequence: TGCGCCAGCAGCCGGCCAGGAATCTCCTACGAGCAGTACTTC.

This clonotype has a handful of counts. This chain connects TRBV6-2 or TRBV6-3 to TRBJ2-7, with TRBD1 identical over 9 bases. Trimming at V came to 2 bases and at J to 3 bases, leaving 2 bases not matched to a gene. Germline values: CDR1 MNHEY, CDR2 SVGEGT. The CDR3 spans 14 residues. The CDR3 spells CASSYPDRGYEQYF. CDR3 coding DNA: TGTGCCAGCAGTTACCCGGACAGGGGCTACGAGCAGTACTTC.

CDR3 DNA: TGTGCCAGTAGTATGGGGTTTCGGGGGAACACTGAAGCTTTCTTT. It translates to CASSMGFRGNTEAFF. The chain employs TRBV19 and TRBJ1-1; D unresolved. Trimming removed 3 bases from V and 1 base from J, with 12 bases in between. Germline CDR1 reads LNHDA; CDR2 reads SQIVND (reference sequence). CDR3 length: 15 residues.

The rearrangement uses TRBV5-1 and TRBJ2-1; 7 bases agree with TRBD1. The V segment lost 4 bases and the J segment 2 bases; nucleotides outside the gene matches: 9. Germline loops: CDR1 SGHRS, CDR2 YFSETQ. The CDR3 is made up of 16 amino acids. The CDR3 bases are TGCGCCAGCAGCCTAACACAGGGGAACACCTACAATGAGCAGTTCTTC. Translated, it gives CASSLTQGNTYNEQFF.

For this clonotype: A much larger clone lies a single base off, so this may be a read error. The chain recombines TRBV28 with TRBJ2-6; possibly TRBD1 for D (5 bases). The CDR3 covers 17 residues. Germline V gene lookup returns CDR1 MDHEN and CDR2 SYDVKM. CDR3 residues: CASIPGWFGSGANILTF. CDR3 nucleotides: TGTGCCAGCATCCCCGGTTGGTTTGGCTCTGGGGCCAACATCCTGACTTTC. The full variable domain, rest sourced from reference TRBV28 and TRBJ2-6, is DVKVTQSSRYLVKRTGEKVFLECVQDMDHENMFWYRQDPGLGLRLIYFSYDVKMKEKGDIPEGYSVSREKKERFSLILESASTNQTSMYLCASIPGWFGSGANILTFGAGSRLTVL.

At least ten counts were recorded for this clonotype. The chain employs TRBV7-8 and TRBJ2-5; D could derive from TRBD1 or TRBD2 (6 bases each). This CDR3 has 14 residues. Germline lookup yields CDR1 SGHVS and CDR2 FQNEAQ. Trimming took off 7 bases at V and 5 bases at J, with 17 bases between the two ends. DNA of the CDR3: TGTGCCAGCACTCCAACGGAGGGGGGCGAGACCCAGTACTTC. Encoded protein: CASTPTEGGETQYF. The complete variable domain, with remaining parts taken from reference TRBV7-8 and TRBJ2-5, reads GAGVSQSPRYKVAKRGQDVALRCDPISGHVSLFWYQQALGQGPEFLTYFQNEAQLDKSGLPSDRFFAERPEGSVSTLKIQRTQQEDSAVYLCASTPTEGGETQYFGPGTRLLVL.

There are many counts of this clonotype. This chain joins TRBV29-1 and TRBJ2-5; D remains unclear. Germline-derived CDR1 and CDR2 are SQVTM and ANQGSEA. The CDR3 is made up of 12 amino acids. Trimming cost V 3 bases and J 5 bases, with 10 bases left between them. As DNA, the CDR3 is TGCAGCGTTGATTGGGGTAGTGAGACCCAGTACTTC. This encodes CSVDWGSETQYF.

In this sample, this clonotype turned up many times. This chain connects TRBV20-1 to TRBJ1-1; no reliable D call. This CDR3 has 13 amino acids. From germline, CDR1 is DFQATT and CDR2 SNEGSKA (reference sequence). Trimming left V 3 bases short and J 1 base short, with 9 bases between. DNA for the CDR3: TGCAGTGCTAGCTGGGCAGGGAACACTGAAGCTTTCTTT. This sequence encodes CSASWAGNTEAFF.

This clonotype showed up many times. The chain carries TRBV3-1 and TRBJ2-7; D gene unclear. This CDR3 region has 13 residues. CDR1 is LGHDT, CDR2 YNNKEL, per germline (reference sequence). The V end lost 3 bases, the J end lost 3 bases, and 9 bases lay between the germline ends. CDR3 nucleotide sequence: TGTGCCAGCAGCCAGGCCCTCGACTACGAGCAGTACTTC. Translated, it gives CASSQALDYEQYF.

This clonotype turned up a few times. This chain joins TRBV20-1 and TRBJ2-7, with D perhaps matching TRBD2 (5 bases). Germline V lookup: CDR1 DFQATT, CDR2 SNEGSKA (reference sequence). V lost 3 bases and J 6 bases, leaving 18 bases between the germline ends. This CDR3 contains 14 residues. The CDR3 nucleotides are TGCAGTGCTAGTGGGAGCCGCGAATCGGGCGAGCAGTACTTC. This gives the protein CSASGSRESGEQYF.

This clonotype was detected ten times or more. This rearrangement joins TRBV10-3 to TRBJ1-5; D is unresolved. Germline CDR1 and CDR2: ENHRY and SYGVKD. The CDR3 is 16 amino acids. V shed 0 bases and J shed 0 bases, with 9 bases lying between them. The CDR3 here is CAISESTRNSNQPQHF. In nucleotides, the CDR3 is TGTGCCATCAGTGAGTCTACGAGGAATAGCAATCAGCCCCAGCATTTT.

This chain links TRBV3-1 with TRBJ2-2; D not resolved. The V gene's germline CDR1 is LGHDT and CDR2 YNNKEL (reference sequence). The CDR3 is made up of 13 amino acids. Trimming shortened V by 5 bases and J by 4 bases, and 8 bases separated the two germline ends. The CDR3 sequence is CASSMGTTGELFF. The CDR3 region has the DNA TGTGCCAGCAGCATGGGAACCACCGGGGAGCTGTTTTTT.

This clonotype was seen ten or more times. CDR3: CASSRGRLPNEQFF. The CDR3, as DNA: TGTGCCAGCTCACGAGGTCGCCTCCCCAATGAGCAGTTCTTC. J is TRBJ2-1 and V is TRBV18; D is unresolved. This CDR3 is 14 amino acids long. Trimming pared 4 bases from V and 6 bases from J, leaving 13 bases between. Per the germline V gene, CDR1 is KGHSH and CDR2 is LQKENI.

This clonotype was detected many times. CDR3 protein: CASSAGQGNVDTQYF. CDR3 in DNA: TGTGCCAGCAGTGCGGGACAGGGGAATGTAGATACGCAGTATTTT. The genes are TRBV2 and TRBJ2-3; 10 positions match TRBD1. The CDR3 is made up of 15 amino acids. In germline, CDR1 is SNHLY, CDR2 FYNNEI. Germline trimming cut 4 bases from V and 5 bases from J; bases unmatched to any gene: 6.